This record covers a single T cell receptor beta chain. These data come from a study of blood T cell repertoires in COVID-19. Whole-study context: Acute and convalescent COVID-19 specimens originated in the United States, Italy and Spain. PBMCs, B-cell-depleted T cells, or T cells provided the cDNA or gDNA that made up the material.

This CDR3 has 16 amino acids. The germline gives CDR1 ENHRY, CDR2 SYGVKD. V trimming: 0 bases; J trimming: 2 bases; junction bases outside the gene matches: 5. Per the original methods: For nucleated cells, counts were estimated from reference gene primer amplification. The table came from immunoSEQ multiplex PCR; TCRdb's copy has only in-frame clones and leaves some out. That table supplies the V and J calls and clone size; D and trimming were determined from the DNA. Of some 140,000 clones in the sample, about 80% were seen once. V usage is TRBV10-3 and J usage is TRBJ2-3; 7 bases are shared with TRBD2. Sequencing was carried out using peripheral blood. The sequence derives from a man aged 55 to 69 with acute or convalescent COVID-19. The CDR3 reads CAISESASGFTDTQYF. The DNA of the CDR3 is TGTGCCATCAGTGAGTCGGCTAGCGGCTTCACAGATACGCAGTATTTT.